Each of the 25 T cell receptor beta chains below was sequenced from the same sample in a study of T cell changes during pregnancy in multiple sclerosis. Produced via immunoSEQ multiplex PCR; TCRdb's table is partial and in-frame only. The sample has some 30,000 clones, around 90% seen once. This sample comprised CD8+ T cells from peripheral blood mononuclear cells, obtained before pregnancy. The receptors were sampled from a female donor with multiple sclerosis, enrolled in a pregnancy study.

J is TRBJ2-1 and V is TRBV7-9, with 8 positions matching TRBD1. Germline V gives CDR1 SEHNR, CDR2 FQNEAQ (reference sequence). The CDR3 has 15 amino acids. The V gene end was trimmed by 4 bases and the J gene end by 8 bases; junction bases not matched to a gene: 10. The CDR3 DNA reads TGTGCCAGCAGCTCCCCGACAGGGGAGTTTTATGAGCAGTTCTTC. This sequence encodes CASSSPTGEFYEQFF.

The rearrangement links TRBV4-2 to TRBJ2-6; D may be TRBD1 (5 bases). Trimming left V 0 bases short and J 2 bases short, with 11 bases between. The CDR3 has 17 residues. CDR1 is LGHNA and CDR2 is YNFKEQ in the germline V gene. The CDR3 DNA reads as TGTGCCAGCAGCCAAGATCGTCCAGGGACTGGGGCCAACGTCCTGACTTTC. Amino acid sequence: CASSQDRPGTGANVLTF.

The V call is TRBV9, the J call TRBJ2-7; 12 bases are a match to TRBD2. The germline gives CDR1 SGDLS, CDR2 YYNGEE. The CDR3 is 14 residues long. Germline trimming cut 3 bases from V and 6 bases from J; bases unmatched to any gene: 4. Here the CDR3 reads CASSETSGRSEQYF. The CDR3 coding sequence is TGTGCCAGCAGCGAGACTAGCGGGAGAAGCGAGCAGTACTTC.

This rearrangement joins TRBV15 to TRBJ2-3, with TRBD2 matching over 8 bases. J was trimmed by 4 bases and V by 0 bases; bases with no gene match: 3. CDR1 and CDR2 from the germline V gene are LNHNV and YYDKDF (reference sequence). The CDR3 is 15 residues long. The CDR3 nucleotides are TGTGCCACCAGCAGAGAAGCGGGAGTACCAGATACGCAGTATTTT. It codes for CATSREAGVPDTQYF.

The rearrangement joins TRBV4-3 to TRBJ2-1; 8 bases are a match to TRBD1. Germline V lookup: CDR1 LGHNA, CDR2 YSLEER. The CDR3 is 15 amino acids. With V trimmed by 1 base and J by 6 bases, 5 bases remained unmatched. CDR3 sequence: CASSQGTGKINEQFF. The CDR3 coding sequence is TGCGCCAGCAGCCAAGGGACAGGGAAAATCAATGAGCAGTTCTTC.

Written as DNA, the CDR3 is TGTGCCAGCAGTTACGGTACAGGGGTCGACGGCTACACCTTC. This gives the protein CASSYGTGVDGYTF. The chain combines TRBV6-5 with TRBJ1-2; 7 bases agree with TRBD1. From germline, CDR1 is MNHEY and CDR2 SVGAGI. V lost 2 bases to trimming and J lost 8 bases; unmatched junction nucleotides: 8. CDR3 length equals 14 residues.

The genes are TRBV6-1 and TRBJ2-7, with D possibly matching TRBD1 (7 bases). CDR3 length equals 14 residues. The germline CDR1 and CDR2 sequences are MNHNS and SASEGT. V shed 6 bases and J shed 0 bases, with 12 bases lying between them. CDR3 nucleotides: TGTGCCAGCAGGCGGGACAGTGTCTCCTACGAGCAGTACTTC. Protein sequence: CASRRDSVSYEQYF.

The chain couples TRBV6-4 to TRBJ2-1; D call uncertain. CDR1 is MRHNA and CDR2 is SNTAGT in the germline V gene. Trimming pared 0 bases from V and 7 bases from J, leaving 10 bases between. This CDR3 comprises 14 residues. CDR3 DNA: TGTGCCAGCAGTGACTCCCCTACCGGTAATGAGCAGTTCTTC. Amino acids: CASSDSPTGNEQFF.

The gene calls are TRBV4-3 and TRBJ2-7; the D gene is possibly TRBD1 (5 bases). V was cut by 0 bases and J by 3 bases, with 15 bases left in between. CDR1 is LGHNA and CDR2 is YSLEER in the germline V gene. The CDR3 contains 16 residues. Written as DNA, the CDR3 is TGCGCCAGCAGCCAAGATCTTCCAGGGAACTACTACGAGCAGTACTTC. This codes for CASSQDLPGNYYEQYF.

This chain's CDR3 is CASSLEGPGPYEQYF. In DNA form, the CDR3 reads TGTGCCAGCAGCTTAGAGGGTCCGGGTCCCTACGAGCAGTACTTC. The chain links TRBV11-2 to TRBJ2-7; the D is unclear. The CDR3 has 15 residues. CDR1 is SGHAT and CDR2 is FQNNGV in the germline V gene. V was cut by 0 bases and J by 2 bases, with 11 bases left in between. Drawing the rest from reference TRBV11-2 and TRBJ2-7, the complete variable domain is EAGVAQSPRYKIIEKRQSVAFWCNPISGHATLYWYQQILGQGPKLLIQFQNNGVVDDSQLPKDRFSAERLKGVDSTLKIQPAKLEDSAVYLCASSLEGPGPYEQYFGPGTRLTVT.

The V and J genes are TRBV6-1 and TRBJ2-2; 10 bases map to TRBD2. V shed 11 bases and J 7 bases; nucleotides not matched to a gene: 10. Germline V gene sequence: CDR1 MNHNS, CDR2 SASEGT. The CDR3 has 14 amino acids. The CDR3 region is CAGSLAGENGELFF. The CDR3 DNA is TGTGCCGGATCGCTAGCGGGAGAAAACGGGGAGCTGTTTTTT.

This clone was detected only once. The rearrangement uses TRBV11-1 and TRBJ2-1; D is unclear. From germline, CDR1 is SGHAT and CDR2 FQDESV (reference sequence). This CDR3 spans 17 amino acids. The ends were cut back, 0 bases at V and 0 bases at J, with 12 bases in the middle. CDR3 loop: CASSLAFLTSSYNEQFF. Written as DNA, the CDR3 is TGTGCCAGCAGCTTAGCGTTCCTGACAAGCTCCTACAATGAGCAGTTCTTC.

CDR3: CASSPGTGGYEKLFF. DNA for the CDR3: TGTGCCAGCAGCCCAGGGACAGGGGGTTATGAAAAACTGTTTTTT. The chain is built from TRBV7-6 and TRBJ1-4; 11 nucleotides align to TRBD1. There are 15 residues in the CDR3. The V and J ends lost 5 bases and 6 bases, in that order; junction bases with no gene match: 5. Germline V gene sequence: CDR1 SGHVS, CDR2 FNYEAQ.

CDR3 in amino acids: CASSFGDRGPTNEKLFF. Here the CDR3 DNA reads TGTGCCAGCAGCTTCGGTGACAGGGGGCCAACTAATGAAAAACTGTTTTTT. The chain links TRBV5-4 to TRBJ1-4, with 10 nucleotides matching TRBD1. Trimming at V came to 2 bases and at J to 0 bases, leaving 4 bases not matched to a gene. This CDR3 is 17 amino acids long. Germline assignment: CDR1 SGHNT and CDR2 YYREEE (reference sequence).

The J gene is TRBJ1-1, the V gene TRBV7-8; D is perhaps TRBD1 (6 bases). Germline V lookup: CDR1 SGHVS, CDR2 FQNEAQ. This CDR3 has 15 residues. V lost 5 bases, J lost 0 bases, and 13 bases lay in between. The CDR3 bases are TGTGCCAGCAGCCCCACAGGGAACCTGAACACTGAAGCTTTCTTT. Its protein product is CASSPTGNLNTEAFF.

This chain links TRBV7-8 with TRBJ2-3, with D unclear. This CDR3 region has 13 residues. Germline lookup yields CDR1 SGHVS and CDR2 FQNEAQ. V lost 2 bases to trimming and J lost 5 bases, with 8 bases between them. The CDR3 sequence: CASSLYSGDTQYF. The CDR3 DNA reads TGTGCCAGCAGCTTATATTCCGGAGATACGCAGTATTTT. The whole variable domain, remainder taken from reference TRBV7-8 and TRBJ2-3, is GAGVSQSPRYKVAKRGQDVALRCDPISGHVSLFWYQQALGQGPEFLTYFQNEAQLDKSGLPSDRFFAERPEGSVSTLKIQRTQQEDSAVYLCASSLYSGDTQYFGPGTRLTVL.

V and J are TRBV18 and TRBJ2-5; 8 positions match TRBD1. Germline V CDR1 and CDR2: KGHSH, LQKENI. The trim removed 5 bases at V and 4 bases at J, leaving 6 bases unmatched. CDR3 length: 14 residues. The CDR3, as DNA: TGTGCCAGCTCAGTGCCAGGGGGCGGAGAGACCCAGTACTTC. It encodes CASSVPGGGETQYF.

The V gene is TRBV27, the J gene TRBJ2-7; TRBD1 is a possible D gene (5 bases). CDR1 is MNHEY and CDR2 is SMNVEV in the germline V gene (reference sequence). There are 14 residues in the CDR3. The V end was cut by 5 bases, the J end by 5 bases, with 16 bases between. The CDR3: CASSDSRFLDEQYF. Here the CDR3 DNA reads TGTGCCAGCAGTGACAGTCGATTTTTGGACGAGCAGTACTTC.

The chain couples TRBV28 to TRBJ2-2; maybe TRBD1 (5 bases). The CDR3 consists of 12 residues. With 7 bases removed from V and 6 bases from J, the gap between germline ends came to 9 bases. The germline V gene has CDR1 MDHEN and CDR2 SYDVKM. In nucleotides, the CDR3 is TGTGCCAGCACAGACAGTTCCGGGGAGCTGTTTTTT. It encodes CASTDSSGELFF.

The CDR3 protein is CASSVGGPTSTDTQYF. Written as DNA, the CDR3 is TGTGCCAGCAGCGTAGGAGGCCCCACTAGCACAGATACGCAGTATTTT. This chain joins TRBV9 and TRBJ2-3; D gene unclear. This CDR3 spans 16 amino acids. The V gene's germline CDR1 is SGDLS and CDR2 YYNGEE. The V end was cut by 0 bases, the J end by 0 bases, with 11 bases between. Filled out from reference TRBV9 and TRBJ2-3, the complete variable domain reads DSGVTQTPKHLITATGQRVTLRCSPRSGDLSVYWYQQSLDQGLQFLIQYYNGEERAKGNILERFSAQQFPDLHSELNLSSLELGDSALYFCASSVGGPTSTDTQYFGPGTRLTVL.

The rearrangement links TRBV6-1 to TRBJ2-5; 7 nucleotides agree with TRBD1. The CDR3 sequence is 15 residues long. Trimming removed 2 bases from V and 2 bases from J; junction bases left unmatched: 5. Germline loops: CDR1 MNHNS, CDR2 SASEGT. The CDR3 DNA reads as TGTGCCAGCAGTGAACTCGGGACAGAACAAGAGACCCAGTACTTC. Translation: CASSELGTEQETQYF.

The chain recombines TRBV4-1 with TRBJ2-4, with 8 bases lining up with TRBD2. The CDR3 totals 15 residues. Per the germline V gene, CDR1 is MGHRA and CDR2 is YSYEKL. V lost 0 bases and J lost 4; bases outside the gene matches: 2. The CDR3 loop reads CASSQETSAKNIQYF. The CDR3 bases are TGCGCCAGCAGCCAAGAGACTAGCGCGAAAAACATTCAGTACTTC.

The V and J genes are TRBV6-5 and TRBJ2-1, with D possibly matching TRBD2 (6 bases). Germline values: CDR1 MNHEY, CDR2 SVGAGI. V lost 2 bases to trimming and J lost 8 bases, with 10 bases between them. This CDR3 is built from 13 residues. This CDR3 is CASSYGGLDEQFF. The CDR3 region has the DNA TGTGCCAGCAGTTACGGGGGACTTGATGAGCAGTTCTTC.

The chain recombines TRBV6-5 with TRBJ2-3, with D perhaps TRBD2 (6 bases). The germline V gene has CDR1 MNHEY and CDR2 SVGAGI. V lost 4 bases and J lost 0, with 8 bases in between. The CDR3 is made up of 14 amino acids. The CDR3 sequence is CASSSSGSTDTQYF. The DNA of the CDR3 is TGTGCCAGCAGTTCAAGCGGGAGCACAGATACGCAGTATTTT.

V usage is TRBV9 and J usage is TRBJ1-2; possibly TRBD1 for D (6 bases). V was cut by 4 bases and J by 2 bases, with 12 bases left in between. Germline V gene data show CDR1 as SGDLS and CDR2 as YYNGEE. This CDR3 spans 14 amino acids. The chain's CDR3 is CASSITGMNYGYTF. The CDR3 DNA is TGTGCCAGCAGCATAACAGGGATGAACTATGGCTACACCTTC.